The TCR beta chain described here comes from a study of T cell changes during pregnancy in multiple sclerosis. Produced via immunoSEQ multiplex PCR; TCRdb's table is partial and in-frame only. The data contain some 44,000 clones, around 92% of them seen just once; the ten biggest clones take up 0.52%. Trimming removed 5 bases from V and 3 bases from J; junction bases left unmatched: 6. The CDR3 is 15 residues long. Germline CDR1 reads KGHSH; CDR2 reads LQKENI. Sequenced material: CD4+ T cells from peripheral blood mononuclear cells, taken in the third trimester of pregnancy. The TCR sequence derives from a female donor with multiple sclerosis, enrolled in a pregnancy study. The chain carries TRBV18 and TRBJ2-3, with 9 bases that match TRBD1. CDR3 nucleotide sequence: TGTGCCAGCTCATCTACAGGGGGCCCTACAGATACGCAGTATTTT. Protein: CASSSTGGPTDTQYF.